The rows below give T cell receptor beta chains drawn from one sample of a study of shared clonotypes between healthy human individuals. Method: immunoSEQ multiplex PCR; TCRdb's copy keeps in-frame clones and lacks some. Altogether some 2.3 million clones are present, approximately 93% being singletons, with the ten largest covering 0.39%. Sequencing was performed on naive CD4+ T cells from PBMCs. Receptors originate from a young man in good health. Some clones in this sample may be carry-over from other donors' samples. Both conserved end residues are trimmed from each CDR3.

j_call v_call cdr3_aa
TRBJ1-3 TRBV28 ASSLVGGGNTIY
TRBJ1-1 TRBV19 ASSYDRGGTEAF
TRBJ2-1 TRBV27 ASSFSTGREQF
TRBJ1-5 TRBV30 AWSRTGRNQPQH
TRBJ1-3 TRBV7-2 ASSLDFSGNTIY
TRBJ1-5 TRBV6-1 ASRQTVTSNQPQH
TRBJ1-1 TRBV11-3 ASSLGGRGENTEAF
TRBJ2-2 TRBV19 ASKRQGAGGELF
TRBJ1-1 TRBV29-1 SVERFDREEATEAF
TRBJ1-6 TRBV27 ASSLRQSYSPLH
TRBJ1-2 TRBV28 ASSLASNYGYT
TRBJ2-6 TRBV18 ASSPLGTGAGANVLT
TRBJ2-3 TRBV9 ASSVMGVDTQY
TRBJ2-3 TRBV10-3 ATKKTGQGSDTQY
TRBJ2-7 TRBV6-1 ASRNRLAGGVEQY
TRBJ2-3 TRBV19 ASSIPGTGVTDTQY
TRBJ1-3 TRBV28 ASSLGGEQGRNTIY
TRBJ1-4 TRBV27 ASSLLRGEKLF
TRBJ2-3 TRBV7-2 ASIRGQGRPLDTQY
TRBJ1-3 TRBV19 ASRRNAIY
TRBJ2-7 TRBV18 ASSPDPYEQY
TRBJ2-3 TRBV5-1 ASSLAGVGSTDTQY
TRBJ1-5 TRBV19 ASSIGQPQH
TRBJ2-4 TRBV11-2 ASSSSDIQY
TRBJ2-2 TRBV18 ASSPWANANTGELF
TRBJ2-7 TRBV29-1 SVLSTGTYPYEQY
TRBJ2-6 TRBV28 ASSLWGASGANVLT
TRBJ2-7 TRBV6-5 AGPSGPYEQY
TRBJ1-1 TRBV6-5 ASSFRGTGNTEAF
TRBJ2-2 TRBV29-1 SVDRAGQGGGELF
TRBJ2-2 TRBV5-1 ASRSPGQGLTGELF
TRBJ1-1 TRBV6-1 ASSEMQNTEAF
TRBJ2-7 TRBV14 ASRRTGAYEQY
TRBJ1-2 TRBV5-1 ASSLVTGAPNYGYT
TRBJ2-1 TRBV7-8 ASSFWQRRKYNEQF
TRBJ1-3 TRBV10-3 AISELSVGGNTIY
TRBJ1-2 TRBV28 ASSLRLGTGGGYT
TRBJ1-2 TRBV4-2 ASSQERYRYT
TRBJ2-5 TRBV25-1 ASSEISGGRRETQY
TRBJ2-5 TRBV7-9 ASSSGQGAPGLETQY
TRBJ1-1 TRBV30 AVGQGDPEAF
TRBJ2-7 TRBV13 ASSRQGRHEQY